This TCR beta chain is from a study of CD8+ T cells in alopecia areata. Study background: Treated patients' severity was scored by percentage of affected scalp area.

Treatment in this sample: oral pan-JAK inhibitor, 5-10 mg twice daily. The CDR3 is 15 amino acids. Germline V CDR1 and CDR2: SGHRS, YFSETQ. V shed 2 bases and J shed 7 bases, with 18 bases lying between them. Following extraction, RNA underwent reverse transcription to cDNA, which served as the sequencing template. The method was immunoSEQ multiplex PCR; TCRdb's version includes in-frame clones alone and lacks a portion of them. In the table there are some 120,000 clones, 60% to 65% of which are singletons. This TCR derives from a human donor with alopecia areata. The sequences come from CD4+ T cells sorted from blood, collected at week 4, from a patient treated with tofacitinib. The J gene is TRBJ2-5, the V gene TRBV5-1; D is uncertain. CDR3 sequence: CASSLGTINKWTQYF. The CDR3 DNA is TGCGCCAGCAGCTTAGGCACTATTAACAAGTGGACCCAGTACTTC.